One and the same sample provided the 25 T cell receptor beta chains below, sequenced in a study of blood T cell repertoires in COVID-19. Some clones are missing from TCRdb's copy, which holds only in-frame ones; the method was immunoSEQ multiplex PCR. The sample consists of hundreds of thousands of clones, under 95% of them appearing once. The sequenced material came from PBMCs or T cells enriched from blood (not recorded which). These receptors originate from a man aged 60 to 69 who had recovered from COVID-19.

With regard to this clone: A read error may produce the germline difference seen at one junction end. The chain couples TRBV3-1 (or the pseudogene TRBV3-2) to TRBJ2-7; 9 bases line up with TRBD1. CDR1 and CDR2 from the germline V gene are LGHDT and YNNKEL (reference sequence). The CDR3 runs to 11 residues. The CDR3 sequence is CASSQTGGVTF. The CDR3, as DNA: TGTGCCAGCAGCCAAACAGGGGGCGTTACCTTC.

This chain uses TRBV7-9 with TRBJ2-7, with D possibly TRBD1 on 6 matching bases. Looked up from germline, CDR1 is SEHNR and CDR2 is FQNEAQ (reference sequence). This CDR3 region has 15 residues. The ends were cut back, 3 bases at V and 3 bases at J, with 15 bases in the middle. CDR3 coding DNA: TGTGCCAGCAGCTTGGTGGCAGGGGTTAACTACGAGCAGTACTTC. This sequence encodes CASSLVAGVNYEQYF. Variable domain in full (rest from reference TRBV7-9 and TRBJ2-7): DTGVSQNPRHKITKRGQNVTFRCDPISEHNRLYWYRQTLGQGPEFLTYFQNEAQLEKSRLLSDRFSAERPKGSFSTLEIQRTEQGDSAMYLCASSLVAGVNYEQYFGPGTRLTVT.

This chain links TRBV30 with TRBJ1-4, with 9 bases matching TRBD1. Germline lookup yields CDR1 GTSNPN and CDR2 SVGIG (reference sequence). V gave up 3 bases and J gave up 5 bases; unmatched junction bases: 7. The CDR3 extends over 15 amino acids. The CDR3 reads CAWRGTGSANEKLFF. CDR3 nucleotides: TGTGCCTGGAGGGGGACAGGGAGCGCGAATGAAAAACTGTTTTTT.

The CDR3 reads CASSTGTGGIYGYTF. CDR3 DNA: TGTGCCAGCAGTACCGGGACAGGGGGTATCTATGGCTACACCTTC. The chain has TRBV6-5 and TRBJ1-2, with 11 bases aligning to TRBD1. V gave up 5 bases and J gave up 4 bases; unmatched junction bases: 6. The CDR3 contains 15 residues. Germline values: CDR1 MNHEY, CDR2 SVGAGI.

This clone was counted a single time. The chain is built from TRBV25-1 and TRBJ2-7; D gene uncertain. V lost 3 bases to trimming and J lost 3 bases, with 6 bases between them. This CDR3 spans 12 amino acids. Germline assignment: CDR1 MGHDK and CDR2 SYGVNS. The CDR3 region is CASSESSYEQYF. In DNA form, the CDR3 reads TGTGCCAGCAGTGAGTCCAGCTACGAGCAGTACTTC.

This clone appeared once. The rearrangement links TRBV6-1 to TRBJ1-2; 8 positions match TRBD1. Germline loops: CDR1 MNHNS, CDR2 SASEGT. This CDR3 comprises 15 residues. The V and J ends lost 3 bases and 4 bases, in that order; junction bases with no gene match: 7. CDR3 residues: CASSDGRDRTYGYTF. The CDR3 nucleotides are TGTGCCAGCAGTGATGGAAGGGACAGGACCTATGGCTACACCTTC.

This chain joins TRBV15 and TRBJ1-2; possibly TRBD1 for D (5 bases). The V gene lost 1 base and the J gene lost 3 bases, with 15 bases spanning the gap. The CDR3 is 16 residues long. Germline V CDR1 and CDR2: LNHNV, YYDKDF (reference sequence). The CDR3 reads CATSRVSQGWDYGYTF. Here the CDR3 DNA reads TGTGCCACCAGCAGAGTGTCCCAGGGTTGGGACTATGGCTACACCTTC.

The rearrangement uses TRBV11-2 and TRBJ1-5; TRBD1 agrees at 7 bases. The CDR3 contains 15 residues. CDR1 and CDR2 from the germline V gene are SGHAT and FQNNGV. V lost 5 bases and J lost 6; bases outside the gene matches: 10. DNA for the CDR3: TGTGCCAGCAGCACCCGGGACAGCCCCAGTCAGCCCCAGCATTTT. Translated, it gives CASSTRDSPSQPQHF.

This chain joins TRBV5-6 and TRBJ1-2, with a possible D match to TRBD1 (5 bases). Trimming removed 1 base from V and 6 bases from J, with 19 bases in between. The CDR3 sequence is 16 residues long. The germline gives CDR1 SGHDT, CDR2 YYEEEE. DNA of the CDR3: TGTGCCAGCAGCTTGAGGGGTTGGAGAGTCGCGAATGGCTACACCTTC. This gives the protein CASSLRGWRVANGYTF.

The V call is TRBV7-9, the J call TRBJ2-2; 14 bases line up with TRBD2. CDR1 is SEHNR and CDR2 is FQNEAQ in the germline V gene (reference sequence). Unmatched junction bases numbered 14, after V lost 4 bases and J lost 7 bases. CDR3 length: 19 amino acids. The DNA of the CDR3 is TGTGCCAGCAGCTCGCGAGATAGGACTAGCGGGAGGTATTTCGGGGAGCTGTTTTTT. This translates into CASSSRDRTSGRYFGELFF.

The V call is TRBV7-2, the J call TRBJ2-1; D may be TRBD1 (6 bases). Trimming removed 5 bases at V and 6 bases at J, with 14 bases between. The germline V gene encodes CDR1 SGHTA and CDR2 FQGNSA. The CDR3 loop spans 14 amino acids. CDR3 sequence (DNA): TGTGCCAGCAGCCAGACAGGATGGAGCAATGAGCAGTTCTTC. As protein: CASSQTGWSNEQFF.

The rearrangement uses TRBV21-1 and TRBJ1-5; the D call of TRBD1 is as the table states it, not checked on the DNA. TRBV21-1 is a pseudogene segment. The CDR3 loop spans 15 amino acids. This CDR3 is CASSRLQGQDQPQHF. Written as DNA, the CDR3 is TGTGCCAGCAGTAGGCTACAGGGACAAGATCAGCCCCAGCATTTT.

The chain couples TRBV5-1 to TRBJ2-5; perhaps TRBD1 as D (7 bases). Per germline, CDR1 SGHRS and CDR2 YFSETQ. The CDR3 has 14 residues. The V end was cut by 0 bases, the J end by 6 bases, with 12 bases between. The CDR3 DNA sequence: TGCGCCAGCAGCTTGGAGGCAGGGGGGCAGACCCAGTACTTC. Amino acids: CASSLEAGGQTQYF.

The CDR3: CASSRTGIVSQPQHF. CDR3 nucleotides: TGTGCCAGCAGCAGAACAGGGATTGTAAGTCAGCCCCAGCATTTT. This sequence joins TRBV5-6 and TRBJ1-5, with TRBD1 as a possible D gene (6 bases). CDR1 is SGHDT, CDR2 YYEEEE, per germline. V gave up 4 bases and J gave up 6 bases, with 17 bases separating them. This CDR3 region has 15 residues.

The genes are TRBV4-3 and TRBJ1-2, with 10 bases lining up with TRBD1. V gave up 1 base and J gave up 4 bases; unmatched junction bases: 6. Per germline, CDR1 LGHNA and CDR2 YSLEER. The CDR3 has 16 residues. The CDR3 spells CASSQAVGQGVYGYTF. The DNA of the CDR3 is TGCGCCAGCAGCCAAGCCGTCGGACAGGGGGTCTATGGCTACACCTTC.

The chain carries TRBV28 and TRBJ1-1; 8 positions match TRBD1. This CDR3 region has 13 residues. Germline V gene sequence: CDR1 MDHEN, CDR2 SYDVKM. After removal of 6 bases from V and 10 bases from J, the junction contained 10 bases not matched to a gene. Here the CDR3 DNA reads TGTGCCAGCAGCACCCAGGGGGCGCTTGGAGCTTTCTTT. It codes for CASSTQGALGAFF.

The chain recombines TRBV6-6 with TRBJ1-3; possible D gene TRBD1, 6 bases. Germline CDR1 is MNHNY and CDR2 is SVGAGI (reference sequence). V was cut by 6 bases and J by 1 base, with 7 bases left in between. CDR3 length: 13 amino acids. The CDR3 spells CASRQGSGNTIYF. CDR3 coding DNA: TGTGCCAGCAGACAGGGTTCTGGAAACACCATATATTTT.

The chain employs TRBV10-3 and TRBJ1-5; the match to TRBD1 covers 9 bases. CDR3 length: 15 residues. V was pared by 3 bases and J by 6 bases, with 6 bases of the junction left unmatched. From germline, CDR1 is ENHRY and CDR2 SYGVKD. CDR3 sequence: CAISEGTGNIQPQHF. DNA of the CDR3: TGTGCCATCAGTGAAGGGACAGGGAATATTCAGCCCCAGCATTTT.

This clone occurred once. The chain employs TRBV5-1 and TRBJ2-2; D perhaps matches TRBD1 (6 bases). V lost 4 bases, J lost 0 bases, and 10 bases lay in between. The CDR3 loop spans 15 amino acids. CDR1 SGHRS and CDR2 YFSETQ come from the germline V gene. The CDR3 reads CASSIDRPNTGELFF. The CDR3 DNA reads as TGCGCCAGCAGCATAGACAGGCCGAACACCGGGGAGCTGTTTTTT.

The table lists this clone with a few counts. This chain's CDR3 is CAISKEGNQPQHF. The CDR3 nucleotides are TGTGCCATCAGTAAGGAGGGGAATCAGCCCCAGCATTTT. The chain combines TRBV10-3 with TRBJ1-5; TRBD1 is a possible D gene (5 bases). V shed 5 bases and J shed 4 bases, with 9 bases lying between them. Per the germline V gene, CDR1 is ENHRY and CDR2 is SYGVKD. The CDR3 is 13 residues long.

The chain employs TRBV11-2 and TRBJ2-7; D gene unclear. CDR1 is SGHAT and CDR2 is FQNNGV in the germline V gene. Trimming took 5 bases from V and 4 from J, leaving 12 bases between them. The CDR3 is 13 amino acids. This CDR3 is CASSPTHRYEQYF. CDR3 sequence (DNA): TGTGCCAGCAGCCCCACCCACCGGTACGAGCAGTACTTC.

The chain employs TRBV5-1 and TRBJ2-1; 12 bases line up with TRBD2. The germline gives CDR1 SGHRS, CDR2 YFSETQ. The J segment lost 3 bases and the V segment lost 4 bases, leaving 11 bases of the junction unmatched. The CDR3 is 18 amino acids. The CDR3 sequence: CASSTATSGSIGYNEQFF. CDR3 in DNA: TGCGCCAGCAGCACCGCGACTAGCGGGAGTATCGGCTACAATGAGCAGTTCTTC. The entire variable domain, with the rest obtained from reference TRBV5-1 and TRBJ2-1, is as follows: KAGVTQTPRYLIKTRGQQVTLSCSPISGHRSVSWYQQTPGQGLQFLFEYFSETQRNKGNFPGRFSGRQFSNSRSEMNVSTLELGDSALYLCASSTATSGSIGYNEQFFGPGTRLTVL.

This chain links TRBV3-1 (or the pseudogene TRBV3-2) with TRBJ2-7; TRBD1 agrees at 7 bases. In germline, CDR1 is LGHDT, CDR2 YNNKEL (reference sequence). V shed 2 bases, J shed 3 bases, and the junction held 4 bases outside the gene matches. The CDR3 covers 14 residues. CDR3 sequence reads: CASSQRGQDYEQYF. DNA for the CDR3: TGTGCCAGCAGCCAAAGAGGACAGGACTACGAGCAGTACTTC.

The chain is built from TRBV2 and TRBJ1-5; D is perhaps TRBD1 (6 bases). V lost 4 bases, J lost 5 bases, and 12 bases lay in between. The V gene's germline CDR1 is SNHLY and CDR2 FYNNEI. There are 14 residues in the CDR3. CDR3 region: CASSAYDRYQPQHF. CDR3 in DNA: TGTGCCAGCAGTGCGTATGACAGGTATCAGCCCCAGCATTTT.

V and J are TRBV30 and TRBJ1-1; D perhaps matches TRBD1 (6 bases). Trimming removed 4 bases at V and 5 bases at J, with 11 bases between. The CDR3 is 12 amino acids. Germline V CDR1 and CDR2: GTSNPN, SVGIG (reference sequence). The CDR3 protein is CAWNPQGTEAFF. DNA for the CDR3: TGTGCCTGGAACCCACAGGGAACTGAAGCTTTCTTT. The whole variable domain, filled in from reference TRBV30 and TRBJ1-1, reads SQTIHQWPATLVQPVGSPLSLECTVEGTSNPNLYWYRQAAGRGLQLLFYSVGIGQISSEVPQNLSASRPQDRQFILSSKKLLLSDSGFYLCAWNPQGTEAFFGQGTRLTVV.